The 27 T cell receptor beta chains reported below all come from one sample, sequenced in a study of human T cells and chemical hapten exposure. The time point: healthy volunteer bleed at 2 weeks. Before extraction, the whole blood was not fractionated, and total RNA was taken from it. TCRdb independently ran MiXCR on the RACE reads; one entry per CDR3 protein. This sample carries roughly 49,000 distinct CDR3 sequences, about 3.9% of them seen once, and the ten largest clones take roughly 1.6%. Sequenced: whole blood. The origin of the receptors is a female donor in good health. Some clones in this sample may be carry-over from other donors' samples.

This clonotype appeared many times. This chain links TRBV6-5 with TRBJ2-5; 7 bases align to TRBD2. This CDR3 is built from 16 residues. V trimming: 1 base; J trimming: 3 bases; junction bases outside the gene matches: 8. CDR1 and CDR2 (germline): MNHEY, SVGAGI. CDR3 in amino acids: CASSYLRAGVEETQYF. The CDR3 DNA is TGTGCCAGCAGTTACTTGCGGGCGGGGGTGGAAGAGACCCAGTACTTC.

At least ten counts were recorded for this clonotype. The rearrangement links TRBV29-1 to TRBJ2-6; no reliable D call. The CDR3 consists of 16 residues. The V gene lost 3 bases and the J gene lost 0 bases, with 12 bases spanning the gap. In germline, CDR1 is SQVTM, CDR2 ANQGSEA. CDR3 sequence: CSVEWAARSGANVLTF. In nucleotides, the CDR3 is TGCAGCGTTGAGTGGGCAGCGCGCTCTGGGGCCAACGTCCTGACTTTC.

The genes are TRBV5-1 and TRBJ2-3, with D possibly TRBD1 on 5 matching bases. The length of the CDR3 is 15 residues. Germline assignment: CDR1 SGHRS and CDR2 YFSETQ. The V end lost 2 bases, the J end lost 3 bases, and 13 bases lay between the germline ends. Here the CDR3 reads CASSFRDPGTDTQYF. CDR3 nucleotides: TGCGCCAGCAGCTTTAGAGACCCAGGGACAGATACGCAGTATTTT.

This clonotype was seen at least ten times. This chain uses TRBV7-6 with TRBJ2-1, with D perhaps TRBD1 (6 bases). Germline V lookup: CDR1 SGHVS, CDR2 FNYEAQ. The CDR3 is made up of 16 amino acids. The ends were cut back, 5 bases at V and 5 bases at J, with 19 bases in the middle. CDR3 sequence reads: CASSPVQGQGHNEQFF. The CDR3 nucleotides read TGTGCCAGCAGCCCAGTCCAGGGGCAGGGGCACAATGAGCAGTTCTTC.

This clonotype was detected ten times or more. The rearrangement links TRBV9 to TRBJ1-1, with unresolved D. V gave up 7 bases and J gave up 3 bases, with 16 bases separating them. CDR3 length: 14 amino acids. Germline lookup yields CDR1 SGDLS and CDR2 YYNGEE. The CDR3 DNA reads as TGTGCCAGCCGCCCAAGCATCGGGGACACTGAAGCTTTCTTT. It yields the protein CASRPSIGDTEAFF.

This clonotype was observed a few times. An end of the junction does not agree with germline; a read error may underlie this. The chain uses TRBV9 and TRBJ2-1, with D perhaps TRBD2 (5 bases). Germline loops: CDR1 SGDLS, CDR2 YYNGEE. The CDR3 has 15 residues. The CDR3, as DNA: TGTGCCAGCAGTTCAAGCGGTAGCTCCCACAATGAGCAGTTCTTC. Protein sequence: CASSSSGSSHNEQFF. Drawing the rest from reference TRBV9 and TRBJ2-1, the complete variable domain is DSGVTQTPKHLITATGQRVTLRCSPRSGDLSVYWYQQSLDQGLQFLIQYYNGEERAKGNILERFSAQQFPDLHSELNLSSLELGDSALYFCASSSSGSSHNEQFFGPGTRLTVL.

Many counts were recorded for this clonotype. V gene TRBV29-1 combines with J gene TRBJ2-3, with 7 nucleotides matching TRBD2. Germline V gene data show CDR1 as SQVTM and CDR2 as ANQGSEA. The CDR3 consists of 15 residues. With 3 bases clipped from V and 2 bases from J, the junction kept 8 bases outside the gene matches. CDR3: CSVDPLLADTDTQYF. DNA for the CDR3: TGCAGCGTTGATCCCCTGCTAGCGGACACAGATACGCAGTATTTT.

This clonotype was found many times. The rearrangement joins TRBV2 to TRBJ1-1; TRBD1 might be the D (5 bases). The V end lost 0 bases, the J end lost 6 bases, and 14 bases lay between the germline ends. This CDR3 comprises 15 residues. The germline V gene encodes CDR1 SNHLY and CDR2 FYNNEI. Written as DNA, the CDR3 is TGTGCCAGCAGTGAAGCAGCTTTCCGGGGCGCTGAAGCTTTCTTT. Translation: CASSEAAFRGAEAFF.

The chain links TRBV25-1 to TRBJ2-5; 7 positions match TRBD1. V gave up 4 bases and J gave up 5 bases; unmatched junction bases: 4. Germline values: CDR1 MGHDK, CDR2 SYGVNS. The CDR3 covers 13 residues. In DNA, the CDR3 is TGTGCCAGCAGTGGACAGGGTTGGGAGACCCAGTACTTC. Translating gives CASSGQGWETQYF.

Note on this clonotype: One junction end does not reproduce the germline sequence, and a read error may be involved. The chain has TRBV12-3 or TRBV12-4 and TRBJ1-5; D possibly corresponds to TRBD1 (5 bases). The CDR3 is 19 residues long. In DNA, the CDR3 is TGTGCCAGCAGTCCGGAGAGGGGCCCACAGATCGTCGAAAATCAGTCCCAGCATTTT. Protein sequence: CASSPERGPQIVENQSQHF.

In its sample, this clonotype was seen a few times. The chain combines TRBV6-1 with TRBJ2-1, with 11 bases that match TRBD2. This CDR3 spans 15 amino acids. Germline V gene data show CDR1 as MNHNS and CDR2 as SASEGT. With 7 bases clipped from V and 6 bases from J, the junction kept 8 bases outside the gene matches. CDR3 residues: CASTEASGGFNEQFF. The DNA for the CDR3 is TGTGCCAGCACGGAAGCTAGCGGGGGGTTCAATGAGCAGTTCTTC.

This clonotype was detected many times. This chain joins TRBV5-1 and TRBJ2-3; D is unclear. With 4 bases removed from V and 2 bases from J, the gap between germline ends came to 11 bases. The CDR3 extends over 14 amino acids. Germline CDR1 SGHRS, CDR2 YFSETQ. CDR3 in amino acids: CASSPTRNTDTQYF. CDR3 coding DNA: TGCGCCAGCAGCCCGACAAGAAACACAGATACGCAGTATTTT.

This clonotype was picked up many times. The CDR3 bases are TGTGCCAGCAGCTCGACAGGGACCTATGGCTACACCTTC. Amino acid sequence: CASSSTGTYGYTF. J is TRBJ1-2 and V is TRBV7-9, with 7 bases fitting TRBD1. V lost 4 bases to trimming and J lost 4 bases; unmatched junction nucleotides: 3. Per the germline V gene, CDR1 is SEHNR and CDR2 is FQNEAQ (reference sequence). The length of the CDR3 is 13 residues.

This clonotype showed up many times. This chain uses TRBV27 with TRBJ1-6; tentatively, D is TRBD1 (5 bases). This CDR3 spans 13 amino acids. Trimming stripped 8 bases from V and 7 bases from J, with 12 bases between. Germline V gene sequence: CDR1 MNHEY, CDR2 SMNVEV (reference sequence). CDR3 region: CASQGFGNSPLHF. The CDR3 DNA reads as TGTGCCAGCCAGGGTTTTGGGAATTCACCCCTCCACTTT.

Remarks on this clonotype: Its ends do not fully match the called genes, so a read error is possible. This chain uses TRBV20-1 with TRBJ2-2; D tentatively fits TRBD1 or TRBD2 (5 bases each). The germline V gene encodes CDR1 DFQATT and CDR2 SNEGSKA (reference sequence). The CDR3 totals 18 residues. The CDR3 sequence: CSDRPPKGMIAKKGELLF. CDR3 DNA: TGCAGTGATAGACCTCCGAAAGGGATGATAGCGAAAAAAGGGGAGCTGTTGTTT.

Ten or more counts support this clonotype. The chain recombines TRBV20-1 with TRBJ1-6; 7 bases align to TRBD1. The germline V gene has CDR1 DFQATT and CDR2 SNEGSKA (reference sequence). The junction had 6 bases not matched to a gene; V was cut back by 6 bases and J by 7 bases. The CDR3 consists of 13 residues. The CDR3 is CSAPLGGNSPLHF. CDR3 DNA: TGCAGTGCCCCGCTAGGGGGCAATTCACCCCTCCACTTT.

The chain joins TRBV7-6 to TRBJ2-3; D possibly corresponds to TRBD2 (5 bases). The germline V gene has CDR1 SGHVS and CDR2 FNYEAQ. The V and J ends lost 5 bases and 1 base respectively, with 19 bases between them. CDR3 size: 17 residues. The CDR3 loop reads CASSPPNRRAGTDTQYF. The CDR3 coding sequence is TGTGCCAGCAGCCCACCTAATCGGCGGGCTGGCACAGATACGCAGTATTTT.

There are many counts of this clonotype. V is TRBV27 and J is TRBJ1-6; 8 bases map to TRBD1. The CDR3 loop spans 14 amino acids. V shed 5 bases, J shed 9 bases, and the junction held 6 bases outside the gene matches. Germline lookup yields CDR1 MNHEY and CDR2 SMNVEV (reference sequence). CDR3 sequence: CASSPGQAGSPLHF. The CDR3 DNA reads TGTGCCAGCAGTCCGGGACAGGCAGGTTCACCCCTCCACTTT.

There are a few counts of this clonotype. The rearrangement joins TRBV3-1 to TRBJ1-6; D remains unclear. This CDR3 has 15 amino acids. Trimming removed 8 bases from V and 0 bases from J, with 11 bases in between. The germline CDR1 and CDR2 sequences are LGHDT and YNNKEL (reference sequence). DNA for the CDR3: TGTGCCAGCCGCATCGTGGGCTCCTATAATTCACCCCTCCACTTT. This translates into CASRIVGSYNSPLHF. The full variable domain, in which reference TRBV3-1 and TRBJ1-6 provide the parts outside the CDR3, is DTAVSQTPKYLVTQMGNDKSIKCEQNLGHDTMYWYKQDSKKFLKIMFSYNNKELIINETVPNRFSPKSPDKAHLNLHINSLELGDSAVYFCASRIVGSYNSPLHFGNGTRLTVT.

There are many counts of this clonotype. The genes are TRBV7-6 and TRBJ1-4; no clear D. This CDR3 contains 16 residues. V was cut by 5 bases and J by 3 bases, with 16 bases left in between. Germline V gene data show CDR1 as SGHVS and CDR2 as FNYEAQ. CDR3 sequence: CASSPAPAWANEKLFF. CDR3 nucleotides: TGTGCCAGCAGCCCAGCCCCCGCGTGGGCTAATGAAAAACTGTTTTTT.

Comment on this clonotype: Just one base apart from a much larger clone, this may be a read error. This sequence joins TRBV7-2 and TRBJ1-1; D unclear. V lost 1 base, J lost 4 bases, and 7 bases lay in between. Germline CDR1 is SGHTA and CDR2 is FQGNSA. The CDR3 is made up of 13 amino acids. CDR3 protein: CASSLGCATEAFF. CDR3 nucleotide sequence: TGTGCCAGCAGCTTAGGGTGTGCCACTGAAGCTTTCTTT.

There are many counts of this clonotype. The CDR3 region has the DNA TGCAGTGCTCCAGGAGCTTTACGAGAGACCCAGTACTTC. This sequence encodes CSAPGALRETQYF. V gene TRBV20-1 combines with J gene TRBJ2-5; no definite D call. V lost 5 bases to trimming and J lost 4 bases, with 14 bases between them. The germline V gene encodes CDR1 DFQATT and CDR2 SNEGSKA (reference sequence). This CDR3 spans 13 amino acids.

At least ten counts were recorded for this clonotype. This sequence joins TRBV4-2 and TRBJ1-6, with 9 bases fitting TRBD1. Per the germline V gene, CDR1 is LGHNA and CDR2 is YNFKEQ. The trim removed 0 bases at V and 14 bases at J, leaving 5 bases unmatched. The CDR3 covers 14 residues. The chain's CDR3 is CASSQEQGAKALHF. The CDR3 DNA reads as TGTGCCAGCAGCCAAGAACAGGGGGCCAAGGCCCTCCACTTT.

This clonotype was detected many times. The chain has TRBV20-1 and TRBJ2-7; possibly TRBD1 for D (6 bases). Trimming shortened V by 4 bases and J by 4 bases, and 11 bases separated the two germline ends. CDR1 is DFQATT and CDR2 is SNEGSKA in the germline V gene (reference sequence). The CDR3 extends over 12 amino acids. This CDR3 is CSANPGQYEQYF. The CDR3 DNA sequence: TGCAGTGCTAACCCCGGACAGTACGAGCAGTACTTC.

V usage is TRBV11-2 and J usage is TRBJ1-1; TRBD1 is a possible D gene (5 bases). Trimming left V 0 bases short and J 1 base short, with 12 bases between. The CDR3 runs 16 residues. In germline, CDR1 is SGHAT, CDR2 FQNNGV. CDR3 protein: CASSLEMGRKNTEAFF. The CDR3 DNA is TGTGCCAGCAGCTTAGAGATGGGACGGAAGAACACTGAAGCTTTCTTT.

This rearrangement joins TRBV19 to TRBJ1-1; D might be TRBD1 (5 bases). V lost 5 bases, J lost 3 bases, and 19 bases lay in between. Germline assignment: CDR1 LNHDA and CDR2 SQIVND (reference sequence). This CDR3 spans 16 amino acids. In DNA form, the CDR3 reads TGTGCCAGTAGTCCCCACCAGGGCCCCTATTACACTGAAGCTTTCTTT. Translated, it gives CASSPHQGPYYTEAFF.

This clonotype was picked up a small number of times. V is TRBV5-4 and J is TRBJ1-6; D is uncertain. V shed 0 bases and J shed 7 bases, with 8 bases lying between them. Germline V gives CDR1 SGHNT, CDR2 YYREEE (reference sequence). CDR3 size: 14 residues. The CDR3 is CASSLDQQNSPLHF. The CDR3 DNA reads TGTGCCAGCAGCTTGGATCAGCAGAATTCACCCCTCCACTTT.